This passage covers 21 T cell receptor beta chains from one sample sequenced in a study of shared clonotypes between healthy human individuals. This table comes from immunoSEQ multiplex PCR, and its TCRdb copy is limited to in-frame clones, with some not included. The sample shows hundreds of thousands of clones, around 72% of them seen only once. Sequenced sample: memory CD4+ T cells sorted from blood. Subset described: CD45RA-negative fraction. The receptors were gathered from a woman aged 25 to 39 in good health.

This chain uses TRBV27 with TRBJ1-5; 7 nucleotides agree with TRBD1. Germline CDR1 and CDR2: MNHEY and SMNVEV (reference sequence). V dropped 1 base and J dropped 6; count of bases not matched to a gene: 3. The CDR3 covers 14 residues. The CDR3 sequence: CASSLFRGSQPQHF. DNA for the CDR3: TGTGCCAGCAGTTTATTCAGGGGGAGTCAGCCCCAGCATTTT.

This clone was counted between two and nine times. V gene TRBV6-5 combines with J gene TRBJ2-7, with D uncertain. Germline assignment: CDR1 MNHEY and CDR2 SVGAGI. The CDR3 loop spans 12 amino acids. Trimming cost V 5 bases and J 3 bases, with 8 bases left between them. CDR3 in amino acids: CASSAPRYEQYF. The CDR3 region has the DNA TGTGCCAGCAGTGCCCCTCGCTACGAGCAGTACTTC.

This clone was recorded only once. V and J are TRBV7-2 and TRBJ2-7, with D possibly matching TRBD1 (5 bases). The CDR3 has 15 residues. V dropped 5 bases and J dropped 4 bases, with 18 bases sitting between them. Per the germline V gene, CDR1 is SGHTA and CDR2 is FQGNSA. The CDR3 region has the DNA TGTGCCAGCAGCCCCCGAGCCCAGGGTGTGTACGAGCAGTACTTC. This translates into CASSPRAQGVYEQYF.

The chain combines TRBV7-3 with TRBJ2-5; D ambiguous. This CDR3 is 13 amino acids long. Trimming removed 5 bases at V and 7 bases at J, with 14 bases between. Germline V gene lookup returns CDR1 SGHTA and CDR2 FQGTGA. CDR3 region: CASSPEPVGTQYF. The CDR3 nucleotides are TGTGCCAGCAGCCCAGAACCCGTCGGGACCCAGTACTTC. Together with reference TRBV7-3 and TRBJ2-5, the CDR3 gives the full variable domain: GAGVSQTPSNKVTEKGKYVELRCDPISGHTALYWYRQSLGQGPEFLIYFQGTGAADDSGLPNDRFFAVRPEGSVSTLKIQRTERGDSAVYLCASSPEPVGTQYFGPGTRLLVL.

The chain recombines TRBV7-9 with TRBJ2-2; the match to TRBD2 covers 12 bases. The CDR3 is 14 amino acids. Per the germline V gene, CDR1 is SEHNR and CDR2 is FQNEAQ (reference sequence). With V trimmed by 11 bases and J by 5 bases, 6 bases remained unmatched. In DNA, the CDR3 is TGTGCCGTGACTAGCGGGAGTTCTACCGGGGAGCTGTTTTTT. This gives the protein CAVTSGSSTGELFF.

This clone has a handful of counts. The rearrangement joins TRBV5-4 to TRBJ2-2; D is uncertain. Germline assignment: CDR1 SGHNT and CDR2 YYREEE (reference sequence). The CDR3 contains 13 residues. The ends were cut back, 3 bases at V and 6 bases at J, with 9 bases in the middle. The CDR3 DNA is TGTGCCAGCAGCTCTGAGACGCCCGGGGAGCTGTTTTTT. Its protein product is CASSSETPGELFF.

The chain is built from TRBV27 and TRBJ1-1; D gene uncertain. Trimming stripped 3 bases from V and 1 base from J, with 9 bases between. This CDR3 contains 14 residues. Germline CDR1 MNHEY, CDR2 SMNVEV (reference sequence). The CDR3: CASSFSVGNTEAFF. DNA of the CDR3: TGTGCCAGCAGTTTCTCGGTGGGGAACACTGAAGCTTTCTTT.

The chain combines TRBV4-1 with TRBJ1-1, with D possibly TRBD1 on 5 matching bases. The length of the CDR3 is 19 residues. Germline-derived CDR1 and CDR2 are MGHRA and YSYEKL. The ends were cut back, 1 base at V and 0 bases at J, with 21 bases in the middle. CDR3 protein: CASSQVVQAQRGLNTEAFF. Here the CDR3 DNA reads TGCGCCAGCAGCCAAGTTGTCCAGGCCCAGCGGGGGTTGAACACTGAAGCTTTCTTT.

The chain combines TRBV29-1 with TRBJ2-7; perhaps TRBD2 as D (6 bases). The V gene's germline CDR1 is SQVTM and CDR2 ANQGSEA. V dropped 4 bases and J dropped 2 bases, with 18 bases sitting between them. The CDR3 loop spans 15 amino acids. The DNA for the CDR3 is TGCAGCGTTGTCATGCTGTGGGGGAGGCCCTACGAGCAGTACTTC. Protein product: CSVVMLWGRPYEQYF.

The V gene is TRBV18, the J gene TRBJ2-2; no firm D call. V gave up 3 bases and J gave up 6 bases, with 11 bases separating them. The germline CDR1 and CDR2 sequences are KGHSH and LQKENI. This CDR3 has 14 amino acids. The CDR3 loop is CASSPPTSAGELFF. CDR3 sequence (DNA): TGTGCCAGCTCACCGCCGACTTCGGCCGGGGAGCTGTTTTTT.

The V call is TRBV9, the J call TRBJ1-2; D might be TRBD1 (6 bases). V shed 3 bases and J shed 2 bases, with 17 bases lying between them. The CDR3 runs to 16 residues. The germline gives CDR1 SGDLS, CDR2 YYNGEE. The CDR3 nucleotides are TGTGCCAGCAGCGAGGGGGGAGGCGTATTCAACTATGGCTACACCTTC. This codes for CASSEGGGVFNYGYTF.

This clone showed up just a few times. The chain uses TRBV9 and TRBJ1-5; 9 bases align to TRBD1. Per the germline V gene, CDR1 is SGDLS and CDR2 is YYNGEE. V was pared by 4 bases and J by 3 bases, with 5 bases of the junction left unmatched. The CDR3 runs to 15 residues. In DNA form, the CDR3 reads TGTGCCAGCAGCCTTACAGGGGGCTTCAATCAGCCCCAGCATTTT. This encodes CASSLTGGFNQPQHF.

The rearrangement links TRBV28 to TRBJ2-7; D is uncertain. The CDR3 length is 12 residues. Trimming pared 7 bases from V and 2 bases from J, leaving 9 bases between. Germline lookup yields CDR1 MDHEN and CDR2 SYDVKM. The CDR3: CASIDATYEQYF. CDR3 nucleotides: TGTGCCAGCATTGACGCTACCTACGAGCAGTACTTC.

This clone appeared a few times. The DNA of the CDR3 is TGCAGCGTTACCCAAAACGGGGGACCGAACACTGAAGCTTTCTTT. Amino acid sequence: CSVTQNGGPNTEAFF. The chain is built from TRBV29-1 and TRBJ1-1; maybe TRBD1 (5 bases). The CDR3 is made up of 15 amino acids. Germline values: CDR1 SQVTM, CDR2 ANQGSEA. The germline V and J ends were trimmed by 5 bases and 1 base, with 17 bases remaining between them.

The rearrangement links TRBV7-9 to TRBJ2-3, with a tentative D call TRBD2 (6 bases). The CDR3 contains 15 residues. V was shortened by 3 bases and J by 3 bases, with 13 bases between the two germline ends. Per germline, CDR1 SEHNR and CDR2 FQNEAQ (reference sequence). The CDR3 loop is CASSFGRENTDTQYF. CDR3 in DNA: TGTGCCAGCAGCTTCGGTCGGGAGAATACAGATACGCAGTATTTT.

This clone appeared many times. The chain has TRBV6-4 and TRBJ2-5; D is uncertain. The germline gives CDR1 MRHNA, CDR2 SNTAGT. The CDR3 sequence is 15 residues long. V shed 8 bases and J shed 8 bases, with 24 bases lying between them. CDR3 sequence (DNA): TGTGCCAGCCGATACGGTGGTTGGAACGGAAGAACCCAGTACTTC. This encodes CASRYGGWNGRTQYF.

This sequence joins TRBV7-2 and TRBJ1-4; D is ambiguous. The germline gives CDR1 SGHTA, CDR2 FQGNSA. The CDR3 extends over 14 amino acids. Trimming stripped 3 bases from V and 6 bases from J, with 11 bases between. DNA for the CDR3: TGTGCCAGCAGCTTCGAGCCGTCGGATGAAAAACTGTTTTTT. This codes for CASSFEPSDEKLFF.

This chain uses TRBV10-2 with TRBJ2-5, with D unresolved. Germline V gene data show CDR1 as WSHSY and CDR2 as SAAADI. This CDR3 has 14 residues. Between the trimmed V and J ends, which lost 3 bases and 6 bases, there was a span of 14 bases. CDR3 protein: CASSDPQTIQTQYF. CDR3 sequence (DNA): TGCGCCAGCAGTGACCCCCAGACGATCCAGACCCAGTACTTC.

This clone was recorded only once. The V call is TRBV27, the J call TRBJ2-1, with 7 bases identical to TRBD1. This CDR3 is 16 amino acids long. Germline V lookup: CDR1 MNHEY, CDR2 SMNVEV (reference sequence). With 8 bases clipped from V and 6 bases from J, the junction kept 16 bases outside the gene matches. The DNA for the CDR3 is TGTGCCAGCGGTCTGAGAAGCGACAGGGAATCCAATGAGCAGTTCTTC. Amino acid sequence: CASGLRSDRESNEQFF.

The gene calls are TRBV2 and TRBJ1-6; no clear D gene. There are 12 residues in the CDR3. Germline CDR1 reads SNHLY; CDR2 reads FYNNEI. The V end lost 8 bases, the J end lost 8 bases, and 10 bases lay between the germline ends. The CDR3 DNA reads TGTGCCAGCGCTCATCCAGATTCACCCCTCCACTTT. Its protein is CASAHPDSPLHF.

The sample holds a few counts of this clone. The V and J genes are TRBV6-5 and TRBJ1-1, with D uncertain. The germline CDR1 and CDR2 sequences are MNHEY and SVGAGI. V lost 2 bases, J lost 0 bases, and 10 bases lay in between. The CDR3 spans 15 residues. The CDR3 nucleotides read TGTGCCAGCAGTTACCAGACAACTATGAACACTGAAGCTTTCTTT. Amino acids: CASSYQTTMNTEAFF.